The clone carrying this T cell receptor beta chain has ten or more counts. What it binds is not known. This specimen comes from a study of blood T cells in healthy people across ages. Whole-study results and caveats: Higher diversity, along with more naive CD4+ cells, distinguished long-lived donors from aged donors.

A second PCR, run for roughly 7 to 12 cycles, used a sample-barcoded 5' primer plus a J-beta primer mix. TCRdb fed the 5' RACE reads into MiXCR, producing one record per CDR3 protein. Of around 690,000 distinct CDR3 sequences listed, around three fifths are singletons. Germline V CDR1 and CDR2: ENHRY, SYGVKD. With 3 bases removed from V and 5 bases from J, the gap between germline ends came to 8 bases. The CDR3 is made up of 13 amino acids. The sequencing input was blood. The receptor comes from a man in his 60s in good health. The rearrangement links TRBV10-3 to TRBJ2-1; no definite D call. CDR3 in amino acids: CAISEVLHNEQFF. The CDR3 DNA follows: TGTGCCATCAGTGAAGTTCTCCACAATGAGCAGTTCTTC.